What follows are 29 T cell receptor beta chains derived from one specimen sequenced in a study of T cell responses to AZD1222 COVID-19 vaccine (dated by TCRdb to the early 2020s). Sample time point, as interpreted from the label and publication: baseline before first vaccination. The library was obtained by the immunoSEQ multiplex PCR assay. TCRdb obtained this table from immuneACCESS and retained in-frame rearrangements with V and J assigned. These tables miss some clones; where compared with another copy, unresolved V genes account for less than half of the shortfall, and the remainder is unexplained. In this sample the table shows tens of thousands of clones, 65% to 90% of which occur a single time. Of the sample, roughly a tenth falls within the top ten clones. The sequenced sample was peripheral blood, obtained on day 0 of AZD1222 vaccination. The origin of the receptors is an adult in good health.

The chain uses TRBV5-8 and TRBJ1-1; D not resolved. The CDR3 totals 13 residues. CDR1 and CDR2 (germline): SGHTS, YDEGEE. Trimming left V 0 bases short and J 3 bases short, with 6 bases between. CDR3 DNA: TGTGCCAGCAGCTTGGGACACTACACTGAAGCTTTCTTT. It translates to CASSLGHYTEAFF.

This chain uses TRBV7-2 with TRBJ2-1; 9 bases line up with TRBD1. Germline values: CDR1 SGHTA, CDR2 FQGNSA. Unmatched junction bases numbered 7, after V lost 6 bases and J lost 10 bases. The CDR3 covers 13 residues. The CDR3 nucleotides are TGTGCCAGCAGTTGGGGGACAGGGTTCGAGCAGTTCTTC. Translation gives CASSWGTGFEQFF.

V usage is TRBV19 and J usage is TRBJ1-4; TRBD1 is a possible D gene (6 bases). The CDR3 covers 15 residues. Germline assignment: CDR1 LNHDA and CDR2 SQIVND (reference sequence). V was pared by 5 bases and J by 7 bases, with 17 bases between. This CDR3 is CASSPIQGRSEKLFF. CDR3 coding DNA: TGTGCCAGTAGTCCCATACAGGGAAGGTCTGAAAAACTGTTTTTT.

The chain employs TRBV3-1 (or the pseudogene TRBV3-2) and TRBJ1-1, with D uncertain. V lost 4 bases and J 2 bases, leaving 17 bases between the germline ends. Germline V gives CDR1 LGHDT, CDR2 YNNKEL (reference sequence). The CDR3 extends over 16 amino acids. The CDR3 spells CASSLPTGPANTEAFF. CDR3 DNA: TGTGCCAGCAGCCTCCCGACCGGGCCAGCTAACACTGAAGCTTTCTTT.

This clone was picked up one time. CDR3: CATQLYNEQFF. The CDR3, as DNA: TGTGCCACCCAGCTCTACAATGAGCAGTTCTTC. The chain couples TRBV6-6 to TRBJ2-1; D ambiguous. The CDR3 has 11 amino acids. Germline V CDR1 and CDR2: MNHNY, SVGAGI (reference sequence). Trimming shortened V by 10 bases and J by 3 bases, and 7 bases separated the two germline ends.

This clone appeared once. The chain is built from TRBV7-9 and TRBJ1-4; the D gene is possibly TRBD1 (5 bases). CDR1 and CDR2 from the germline V gene are SEHNR and FQNEAQ (reference sequence). CDR3 length: 14 amino acids. The V end was cut by 1 base, the J end by 7 bases, with 10 bases between. The CDR3 spells CASSLGSRAEKLFF. Written as DNA, the CDR3 is TGTGCCAGCAGCTTAGGCTCCAGGGCTGAAAAACTGTTTTTT.

V and J are TRBV18 and TRBJ2-7; 11 positions agree with TRBD1. V lost 1 base to trimming and J lost 2 bases; unmatched junction nucleotides: 1. CDR1 is KGHSH, CDR2 LQKENI, per germline. The CDR3 extends over 15 amino acids. The CDR3 is CASSPQGQGAYEQYF. CDR3 nucleotide sequence: TGTGCCAGCTCACCACAGGGACAGGGGGCCTACGAGCAGTACTTC.

The CDR3 sequence is CASGLGRDHGYTF. DNA for the CDR3: TGTGCTAGTGGTTTAGGCAGGGACCATGGCTACACCTTC. V gene TRBV12-5 combines with J gene TRBJ1-2, with D maybe TRBD1 (5 bases). Germline V gene sequence: CDR1 LGHNT, CDR2 FRNRAP. The V gene lost 3 bases and the J gene lost 6 bases, with 11 bases spanning the gap. The CDR3 covers 13 residues.

This rearrangement joins TRBV6-1 to TRBJ1-1; TRBD1 is a possible D gene (5 bases). Trimming shortened V by 3 bases and J by 1 base, and 9 bases separated the two germline ends. Germline CDR1 and CDR2: MNHNS and SASEGT. This CDR3 has 14 residues. The CDR3 spells CASSDVGGNTEAFF. The CDR3 DNA reads as TGTGCCAGCAGTGATGTGGGGGGGAACACTGAAGCTTTCTTT.

The chain joins TRBV2 to TRBJ1-2; D not certain. V was pared by 1 base and J by 6 bases, with 15 bases between. Germline loops: CDR1 SNHLY, CDR2 FYNNEI. The CDR3 is 15 amino acids. CDR3 amino acids: CASSEGARTLDGYTF. CDR3 coding DNA: TGTGCCAGCAGTGAAGGCGCCCGGACCCTTGATGGCTACACCTTC.

The V gene is TRBV7-2, the J gene TRBJ1-2; TRBD1 matches at 8 bases. J was trimmed by 2 bases and V by 5 bases; bases with no gene match: 4. Germline CDR1 and CDR2: SGHTA and FQGNSA. This CDR3 region has 14 residues. CDR3 DNA: TGTGCCAGCAGCACCCGGACAGGGAACTATGGCTACACCTTC. As protein: CASSTRTGNYGYTF.

The chain joins TRBV6-5 to TRBJ2-5; 11 nucleotides match TRBD2. The CDR3 is 13 amino acids. Germline V gene sequence: CDR1 MNHEY, CDR2 SVGAGI. Unmatched junction bases numbered 14, after V lost 11 bases and J lost 12 bases. CDR3 bases: TGTGCCGCCAAGGGACTAGCGGTTCCCCAAAAGTACTTC. This codes for CAAKGLAVPQKYF.

This chain connects TRBV6-4 to TRBJ2-3; possible D gene TRBD2, 6 bases. Trimming cost V 2 bases and J 8 bases, with 8 bases left between them. Germline values: CDR1 MRHNA, CDR2 SNTAGT. The CDR3 runs 12 residues. The DNA for the CDR3 is TGTGCCAGCAGTGACAGGACTACTACGCAGTATTTT. Translating gives CASSDRTTTQYF.

The gene calls are TRBV7-9 and TRBJ1-2, with TRBD1 matching 10 bases. V lost 7 bases to trimming and J lost 4 bases; unmatched junction nucleotides: 6. The CDR3 has 14 residues. CDR1 and CDR2 (germline): SEHNR, FQNEAQ (reference sequence). The CDR3 region has the DNA TGTGCCAGCACCAATCGGACAGGGGGCTATGGCTACACCTTC. It codes for CASTNRTGGYGYTF.

The chain carries TRBV5-6 and TRBJ2-5; D possibly uses TRBD1 or TRBD2 (5 bases each). The germline gives CDR1 SGHDT, CDR2 YYEEEE. V was clipped by 4 bases and J by 4 bases, with 14 bases between them. This CDR3 contains 14 residues. DNA of the CDR3: TGTGCCAGCAGCCCCCCGATGGGGGTAGAGACCCAGTACTTC. This gives the protein CASSPPMGVETQYF.

The V and J genes are TRBV19 and TRBJ2-6; 12 bases are a match to TRBD2. Germline assignment: CDR1 LNHDA and CDR2 SQIVND (reference sequence). The V gene end was trimmed by 9 bases and the J gene end by 4 bases; junction bases not matched to a gene: 10. The length of the CDR3 is 17 residues. The CDR3: CASQHLAGGRGANVLTF. CDR3 coding DNA: TGTGCCAGCCAACACCTAGCGGGAGGGAGGGGGGCCAACGTCCTGACTTTC.

The chain joins TRBV7-2 to TRBJ2-1; D unresolved. Germline CDR1 and CDR2: SGHTA and FQGNSA. V lost 3 bases and J lost 16, with 16 bases in between. There are 12 residues in the CDR3. CDR3 region: CASSFLPGPPFF. In DNA form, the CDR3 reads TGTGCCAGCAGCTTTCTTCCTGGACCACCCTTCTTC.

The gene calls are TRBV25-1 and TRBJ1-2, with TRBD1 as a possible D gene (6 bases). Trimming took 4 bases from V and 5 from J, leaving 17 bases between them. The CDR3 length is 15 residues. The germline gives CDR1 MGHDK, CDR2 SYGVNS. In DNA, the CDR3 is TGTGCCAGCAGTGGCCTATTCAGGGGTAAATATGGCTACACCTTC. This gives the protein CASSGLFRGKYGYTF.

DNA for the CDR3: TGTGCCAGCAGCCGCAGGGGGGGGACTGAAGCTTTCTTT. Its protein is CASSRRGGTEAFF. The chain recombines TRBV3-1 (or the pseudogene TRBV3-2) with TRBJ1-1, with 7 bases fitting TRBD1. The CDR3 is 13 residues long. The germline V gene has CDR1 LGHDT and CDR2 YNNKEL (reference sequence). The V gene end was trimmed by 4 bases and the J gene end by 5 bases; junction bases not matched to a gene: 4.

This chain links TRBV7-2 with TRBJ2-1; 8 positions agree with TRBD2. The CDR3 totals 13 residues. The germline V gene has CDR1 SGHTA and CDR2 FQGNSA. Trimming cost V 4 bases and J 10 bases; bases outside gene matches: 6. CDR3 sequence: CASSSDRLAEQFF. The CDR3 nucleotides read TGTGCCAGCAGCTCAGACAGACTAGCGGAGCAGTTCTTC. Based on the CDR3 plus reference TRBV7-2 and TRBJ2-1, the full variable domain is GAGVSQSPSNKVTEKGKDVELRCDPISGHTALYWYRQSLGQGLEFLIYFQGNSAPDKSGLPSDRFSAERTGGSVSTLTIQRTQQEDSAVYLCASSSDRLAEQFFGPGTRLTVL.

The chain combines TRBV5-1 with TRBJ1-3, with D possibly being TRBD1 (5 bases). Germline values: CDR1 SGHRS, CDR2 YFSETQ. The CDR3 loop spans 16 amino acids. V was shortened by 0 bases and J by 0 bases, with 10 bases between the two germline ends. This CDR3 is CASSLGQGASGNTIYF. DNA of the CDR3: TGCGCCAGCAGCTTGGGGCAGGGTGCCTCTGGAAACACCATATATTTT.

The chain has TRBV19 and TRBJ1-4; possible D gene TRBD1, 6 bases. Trimming removed 6 bases at V and 7 bases at J, with 15 bases between. The CDR3 covers 14 residues. Germline V lookup: CDR1 LNHDA, CDR2 SQIVND (reference sequence). The CDR3 DNA is TGTGCCAGTAGCCCGGGGGCGCGACGTGAAAAACTGTTTTTT. Translated: CASSPGARREKLFF.

This clone has a handful of counts. This rearrangement joins TRBV19 to TRBJ2-7; TRBD1 aligns across 12 bases. The CDR3 is 14 amino acids. The trim removed 5 bases at V and 7 bases at J, leaving 6 bases unmatched. From germline, CDR1 is LNHDA and CDR2 SQIVND (reference sequence). The CDR3 sequence: CASSAGQGADEQYF. The CDR3 DNA sequence: TGTGCCAGTAGTGCGGGACAGGGGGCGGATGAGCAGTACTTC.

The chain combines TRBV9 with TRBJ2-1; D may be TRBD2 (5 bases). Germline V CDR1 and CDR2: SGDLS, YYNGEE. The CDR3 runs to 15 residues. V was trimmed by 1 base and J by 2 bases, leaving 10 bases between them. The CDR3 nucleotides are TGTGCCAGCAGCGTATCGGGATTCCCCTACAATGAGCAGTTCTTC. This translates into CASSVSGFPYNEQFF.

V is TRBV3-1 (or the pseudogene TRBV3-2) and J is TRBJ2-3; TRBD2 aligns across 10 bases. CDR1 is LGHDT, CDR2 YNNKEL, per germline (reference sequence). J lost 4 bases, V lost 4 bases, and 8 bases had no gene match. The CDR3 is 16 amino acids. DNA of the CDR3: TGTGCCAGCAGCCGAACACGGACTAGCGGATCAGATACGCAGTATTTT. The encoded protein is CASSRTRTSGSDTQYF.

The chain employs TRBV11-2 and TRBJ1-1; D gene ambiguous. The length of the CDR3 is 16 residues. V was pared by 5 bases and J by 0 bases, with 16 bases between. CDR1 and CDR2 from the germline V gene are SGHAT and FQNNGV. The DNA for the CDR3 is TGTGCCAGCAGCCCTCCCAGGATTACCATGAACACTGAAGCTTTCTTT. This gives the protein CASSPPRITMNTEAFF.

This clone was detected a few times. The gene calls are TRBV5-1 and TRBJ2-5, with TRBD1 identical over 11 bases. The V gene's germline CDR1 is SGHRS and CDR2 YFSETQ. Losses at the gene ends were 4 bases for V and 0 bases for J; bases not matched to a gene: 5. There are 16 residues in the CDR3. This CDR3 is CASSPGTGGYQETQYF. The CDR3 DNA follows: TGCGCCAGCAGCCCCGGGACAGGGGGGTACCAAGAGACCCAGTACTTC. The full variable domain, with the rest looked up from reference TRBV5-1 and TRBJ2-5, is KAGVTQTPRYLIKTRGQQVTLSCSPISGHRSVSWYQQTPGQGLQFLFEYFSETQRNKGNFPGRFSGRQFSNSRSEMNVSTLELGDSALYLCASSPGTGGYQETQYFGPGTRLLVL.

The rearrangement joins TRBV7-9 to TRBJ1-4, with 9 nucleotides matching TRBD1. Losses at the gene ends were 4 bases for V and 6 bases for J; bases not matched to a gene: 0. CDR1 and CDR2 (germline): SEHNR, FQNEAQ (reference sequence). The CDR3 loop spans 13 amino acids. DNA of the CDR3: TGTGCCAGCAGCTGGACAGGGGATGAAAAACTGTTTTTT. It encodes CASSWTGDEKLFF.

The V gene is TRBV5-1, the J gene TRBJ1-1; D is uncertain. This CDR3 spans 13 amino acids. CDR1 and CDR2 (germline): SGHRS, YFSETQ. V shed 0 bases and J shed 6 bases, with 9 bases lying between them. The DNA of the CDR3 is TGCGCCAGCAGCTTGGACCCCGAATCTGAAGCTTTCTTT. Translated: CASSLDPESEAFF. The variable domain in full, with the rest retrieved from reference TRBV5-1 and TRBJ1-1, is KAGVTQTPRYLIKTRGQQVTLSCSPISGHRSVSWYQQTPGQGLQFLFEYFSETQRNKGNFPGRFSGRQFSNSRSEMNVSTLELGDSALYLCASSLDPESEAFFGQGTRLTVV.